The sequence of this T cell receptor beta chain was determined in a study of T cell changes during pregnancy in multiple sclerosis. The CDR3 is 13 amino acids. Trimming cost V 1 base and J 7 bases, with 7 bases left between them. Germline V CDR1 and CDR2: LNHDA, SQIVND (reference sequence). Assay: immunoSEQ multiplex PCR; the TCRdb copy retains only in-frame clones and omits some. The sample has 80,000 or so clones; about 90% are singletons. The chain links TRBV19 to TRBJ2-2; TRBD2 might be the D (5 bases). This TCR was recovered from a female donor with multiple sclerosis, enrolled in a pregnancy study. Here the sequenced sample was peripheral blood, taken before pregnancy. CDR3 in DNA: TGTGCCAGTAGTATAGGGAGGAGCGGGGAGCTGTTTTTT. Translated: CASSIGRSGELFF.